Below, 10 T cell receptor beta chains from the same sample are listed, as sequenced in a study of CD8+ T cells in alopecia areata. Treatment in this sample: oral pan-JAK inhibitor, 5-10 mg twice daily. The sequencing template was cDNA reverse transcribed from extracted RNA. Repertoires were generated with immunoSEQ multiplex PCR, while TCRdb's copy carries only in-frame clones and drops some. There are about 180,000 clones in the sample; about 55% occur only once, and 10% to 12% lies in the top ten. Sequenced material: CD8+ T cells sorted from blood, taken at week 24, from a patient treated with tofacitinib. All receptors come from a human donor with alopecia areata.

CDR3 amino acids: CASSTQVVSTEAFF. The CDR3 bases are TGTGCCAGCAGTACGCAAGTGGTCAGCACTGAAGCTTTCTTT. The chain has TRBV6-5 and TRBJ1-1, with D hard to call. Germline V gene data show CDR1 as MNHEY and CDR2 as SVGAGI. CDR3 size: 14 residues. Trimming removed 5 bases from V and 4 bases from J, with 14 bases in between.

This clone came up a few times. V is TRBV27 and J is TRBJ1-2; perhaps TRBD1 as D (6 bases). CDR3 length equals 13 residues. Trimming stripped 6 bases from V and 5 bases from J, with 13 bases between. The germline V gene encodes CDR1 MNHEY and CDR2 SMNVEV (reference sequence). Here the CDR3 reads CASSPGEGYGYTF. The CDR3 DNA reads TGTGCCAGCAGCCCAGGGGAGGGGTATGGCTACACCTTC.

This chain connects TRBV27 to TRBJ2-7; perhaps TRBD1 as D (5 bases). Looked up from germline, CDR1 is MNHEY and CDR2 is SMNVEV (reference sequence). The CDR3 length is 13 residues. Trimming cost V 3 bases and J 3 bases, with 9 bases left between them. DNA for the CDR3: TGTGCCAGCAGTTTTTTAGGGGACTACGAGCAGTACTTC. This encodes CASSFLGDYEQYF.

This chain connects TRBV30 to TRBJ2-7; TRBD2 agrees at 7 bases. Germline V CDR1 and CDR2: GTSNPN, SVGIG (reference sequence). This CDR3 is built from 12 residues. V shed 2 bases, J shed 5 bases, and the junction held 3 bases outside the gene matches. In nucleotides, the CDR3 is TGTGCCTGGAGTAGGGGAGGGGACGAGCAGTACTTC. Its translation is CAWSRGGDEQYF.

V and J are TRBV29-1 and TRBJ2-1; 9 nucleotides line up with TRBD1. Germline trimming cut 2 bases from V and 1 base from J; bases unmatched to any gene: 6. Germline lookup yields CDR1 SQVTM and CDR2 ANQGSEA. The CDR3 is made up of 16 amino acids. The CDR3 DNA is TGCAGCGTTGAATATGCCGGGACAGGGTCCTACAATGAGCAGTTCTTC. Translating it yields CSVEYAGTGSYNEQFF.

As to this clone: The same CDR3 arises from other DNA sequences in this sample as well. The chain combines TRBV29-1 with TRBJ2-1; D may match TRBD1 or TRBD2 (5 bases each). The germline V and J ends were trimmed by 7 bases and 7 bases, with 8 bases remaining between them. The germline V gene encodes CDR1 SQVTM and CDR2 ANQGSEA. The CDR3 is 10 residues long. CDR3 residues: CSGGGNEQFF. CDR3 coding DNA: TGCAGCGGGGGCGGGAATGAGCAGTTCTTC.

The chain has TRBV18 and TRBJ2-6; D is undetermined. The CDR3 totals 18 residues. In germline, CDR1 is KGHSH, CDR2 LQKENI. The V end was cut by 1 base, the J end by 6 bases, with 19 bases between. CDR3: CASSPLVLLVSQANVLTF. DNA of the CDR3: TGTGCCAGCTCACCACTCGTGTTGCTCGTGTCTCAGGCCAACGTCCTGACTTTC.

The gene calls are TRBV2 and TRBJ2-5; 8 bases match TRBD1. The ends lost 7 bases at V and 2 bases at J; junction bases unmatched: 3. The CDR3 totals 13 residues. Germline V lookup: CDR1 SNHLY, CDR2 FYNNEI. CDR3 DNA: TGTGCCAGCATTGGGACAGGTCAAGAGACCCAGTACTTC. It specifies CASIGTGQETQYF.

This clone was counted a single time. The J gene is TRBJ2-7, the V gene TRBV27; D perhaps matches TRBD1 (5 bases). The CDR3 extends over 11 amino acids. Germline V gives CDR1 MNHEY, CDR2 SMNVEV (reference sequence). V was pared by 7 bases and J by 5 bases, with 9 bases between. The CDR3 DNA is TGTGCCAGCACAGACAGTCACGAGCAGTACTTC. This translates into CASTDSHEQYF.

There are a few counts of this clone. The chain links TRBV29-1 to TRBJ1-1; D is uncertain. Germline values: CDR1 SQVTM, CDR2 ANQGSEA. The CDR3 has 12 residues. Deletions cut 6 bases from V and 1 base from J, with 9 bases between. The CDR3 is CSVWTENTEAFF. The CDR3 DNA reads as TGCAGCGTCTGGACGGAGAACACTGAAGCTTTCTTT.